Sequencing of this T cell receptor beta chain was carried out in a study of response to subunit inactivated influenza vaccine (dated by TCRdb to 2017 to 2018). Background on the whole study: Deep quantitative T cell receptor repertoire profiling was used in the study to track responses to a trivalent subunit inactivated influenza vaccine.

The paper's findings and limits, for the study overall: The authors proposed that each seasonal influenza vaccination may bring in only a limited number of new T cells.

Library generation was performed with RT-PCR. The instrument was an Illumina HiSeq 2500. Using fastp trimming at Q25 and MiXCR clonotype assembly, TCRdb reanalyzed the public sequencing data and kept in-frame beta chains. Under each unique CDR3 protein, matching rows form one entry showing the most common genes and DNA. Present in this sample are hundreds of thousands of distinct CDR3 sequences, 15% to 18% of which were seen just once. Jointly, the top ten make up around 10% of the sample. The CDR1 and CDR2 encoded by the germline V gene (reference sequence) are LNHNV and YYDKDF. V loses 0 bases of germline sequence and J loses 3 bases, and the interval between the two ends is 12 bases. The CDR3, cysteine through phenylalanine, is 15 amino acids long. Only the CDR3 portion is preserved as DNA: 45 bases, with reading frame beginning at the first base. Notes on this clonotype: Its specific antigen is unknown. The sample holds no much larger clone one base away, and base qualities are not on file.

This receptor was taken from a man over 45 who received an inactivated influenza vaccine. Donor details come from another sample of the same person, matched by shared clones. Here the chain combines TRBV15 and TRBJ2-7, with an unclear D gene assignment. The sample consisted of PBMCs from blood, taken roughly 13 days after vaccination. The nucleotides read TGTGCCACCAGCAGAGAGTTGGGATCCTACTACGAGCAGTACTTC. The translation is CATSRELGSYYEQYF. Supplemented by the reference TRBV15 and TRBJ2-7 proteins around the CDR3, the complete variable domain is DAMVIQNPRYQVTQFGKPVTLSCSQTLNHNVMYWYQQKSSQAPKLLFHYYDKDFNNEADTPDNFQSRRPNTSFCFLDIRSPGLGDTAMYLCATSRELGSYYEQYFGPGTRLTVT.